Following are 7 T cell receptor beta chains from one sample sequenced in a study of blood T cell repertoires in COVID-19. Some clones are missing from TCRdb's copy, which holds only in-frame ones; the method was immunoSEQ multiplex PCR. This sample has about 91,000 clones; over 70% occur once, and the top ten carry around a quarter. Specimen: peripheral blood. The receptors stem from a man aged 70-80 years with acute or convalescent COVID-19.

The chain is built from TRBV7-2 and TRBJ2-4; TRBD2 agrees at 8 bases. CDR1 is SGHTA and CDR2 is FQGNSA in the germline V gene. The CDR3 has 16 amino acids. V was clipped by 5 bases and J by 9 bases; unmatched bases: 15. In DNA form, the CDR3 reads TGTGCCAGCAGCCCATCTAGCGGGTCCGGGTTAATCATTCAGTACTTC. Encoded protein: CASSPSSGSGLIIQYF.

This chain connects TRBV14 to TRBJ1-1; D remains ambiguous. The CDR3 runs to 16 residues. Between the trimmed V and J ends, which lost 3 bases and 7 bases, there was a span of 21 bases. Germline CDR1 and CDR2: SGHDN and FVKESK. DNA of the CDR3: TGTGCCAGCAGCCAGGAGGTTTTAGTCGGTAAGAATGAAGCTTTCTTT. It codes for CASSQEVLVGKNEAFF. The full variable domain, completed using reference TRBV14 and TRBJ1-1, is EAGVTQFPSHSVIEKGQTVTLRCDPISGHDNLYWYRRVMGKEIKFLLHFVKESKQDESGMPNNRFLAERTGGTYSTLKVQPAELEDSGVYFCASSQEVLVGKNEAFFGQGTRLTVV.

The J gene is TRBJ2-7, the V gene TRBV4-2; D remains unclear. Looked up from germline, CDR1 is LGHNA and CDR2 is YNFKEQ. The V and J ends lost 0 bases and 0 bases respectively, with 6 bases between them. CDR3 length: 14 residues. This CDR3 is CASSQDSNSYEQYF. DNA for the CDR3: TGTGCCAGCAGCCAAGATAGTAACTCCTACGAGCAGTACTTC.

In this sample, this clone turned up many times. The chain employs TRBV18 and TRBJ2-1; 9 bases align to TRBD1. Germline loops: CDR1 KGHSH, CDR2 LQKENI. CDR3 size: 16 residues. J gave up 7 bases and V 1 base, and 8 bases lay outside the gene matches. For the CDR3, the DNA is TGTGCCAGCTCACCACTGATGCGGGACAGGGATAATGAGCAGTTCTTC. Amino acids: CASSPLMRDRDNEQFF.

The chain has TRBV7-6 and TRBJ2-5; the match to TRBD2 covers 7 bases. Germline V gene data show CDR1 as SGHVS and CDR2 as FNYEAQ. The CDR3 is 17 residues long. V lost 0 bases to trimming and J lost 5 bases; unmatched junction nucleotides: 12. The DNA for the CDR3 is TGTGCCAGCAGCTTAGCGTACCCAAGGGCCGGGGGGGAGACCCAGTACTTC. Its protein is CASSLAYPRAGGETQYF.

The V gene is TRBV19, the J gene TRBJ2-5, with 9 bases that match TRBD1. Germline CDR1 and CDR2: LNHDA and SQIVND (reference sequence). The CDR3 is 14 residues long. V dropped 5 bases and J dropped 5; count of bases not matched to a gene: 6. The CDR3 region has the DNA TGTGCCAGTAGTCGGACAGGGGCCGGTGAGACCCAGTACTTC. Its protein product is CASSRTGAGETQYF.

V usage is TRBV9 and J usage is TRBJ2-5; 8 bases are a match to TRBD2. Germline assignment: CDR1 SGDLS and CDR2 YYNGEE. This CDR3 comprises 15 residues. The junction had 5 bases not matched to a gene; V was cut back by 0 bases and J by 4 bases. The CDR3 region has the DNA TGTGCCAGCAGCGTAGCGGGAGGGTTGCGAGAGACCCAGTACTTC. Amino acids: CASSVAGGLRETQYF.